Reported below is one T cell receptor (beta chain). The count of this clone is one. Its antigen has not been determined. The sample holds no much larger clone one base away, and base qualities are not on file. The library relied on the immunoSEQ multiplex PCR assay. TCRdb took this table from immuneACCESS and kept in-frame rearrangements with V and J called. Such tables lack part of the clones; where checked against another copy, unresolved V genes explain under half of the gap, and the rest is unexplained. The table for this sample lists about 12,000 clones; roughly 93% of them were counted only once. The top ten constitute around 1.1% of the sample. This record belongs to a study of T cells in narcolepsy (dated by TCRdb to the late 2010s). Background on the whole study: Patients with narcolepsy type 1 or type 2 (NT1, NT2) were enrolled in the study together with healthy control donors. The study used TCR Vbeta sequencing to track clonotypes in blood and CSF while looking for autoreactive T cells in narcolepsy patients that target self-antigens of hypocretin neurons (hypocretin, TRIB2).

Broad study findings and their caveats: According to the report, autoreactive clonotypes were detected serially in the blood of the same patients and of different patients, but not in healthy controls. Some blood memory CD4+ repertoires from patients and controls contained no sequences matching autoreactive T cell clones. Patients and controls had similar numbers of sequenced blood memory CD4+ clonotypes, with averages of 38,000 to 50,000 in patients and 30,000 to 35,000 in controls. HCRT-specific and TRIB2-specific autoreactive clonotypes were highlighted in plots that compared CD4+ T cell clonotypes in CSF versus blood from the same patient.

For TCR Vbeta sequencing, memory CD4+ T cells were sorted ex vivo from the peripheral blood of both healthy controls and narcolepsy patients. This receptor was identified in a human donor with narcolepsy. Sequenced sample: CD45RA- memory CD4+ T cells from PBMCs. This sample's cell subset or site label indicates: memory T cells sorted ex vivo from peripheral blood.

CDR3 sequence: CASSEGPIAYEQYF. The bases are TGTGCCAGCAGTGAAGGGCCTATCGCCTACGAGCAGTACTTC. Recombination joined TRBV6-1 with TRBJ2-7; no D gene is confidently identified. V is reduced by 1 base and J by 2 bases, leaving a spacing of 9 bases between them. Reading from cysteine to phenylalanine, the CDR3 counts 14 amino acids. Only the CDR3 DNA is retained, 42 bases long and in frame from the first base. The germline V gene sets CDR1 to MNHNS and CDR2 to SASEGT.